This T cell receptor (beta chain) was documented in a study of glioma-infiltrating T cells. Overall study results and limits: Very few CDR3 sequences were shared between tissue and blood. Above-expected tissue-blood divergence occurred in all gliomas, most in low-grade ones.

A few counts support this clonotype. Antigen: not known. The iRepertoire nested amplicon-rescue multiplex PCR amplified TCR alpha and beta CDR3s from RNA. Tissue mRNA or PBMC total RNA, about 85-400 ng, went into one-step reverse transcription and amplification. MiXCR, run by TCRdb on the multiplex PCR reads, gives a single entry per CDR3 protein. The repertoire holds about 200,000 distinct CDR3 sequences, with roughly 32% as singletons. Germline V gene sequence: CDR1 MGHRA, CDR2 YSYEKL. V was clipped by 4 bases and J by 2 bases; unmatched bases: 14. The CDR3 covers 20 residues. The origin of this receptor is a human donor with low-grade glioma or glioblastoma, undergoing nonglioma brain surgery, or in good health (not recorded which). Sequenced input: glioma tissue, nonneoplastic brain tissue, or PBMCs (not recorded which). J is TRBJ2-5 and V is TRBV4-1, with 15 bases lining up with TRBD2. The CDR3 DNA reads TGCGCCAGCAGCCCCCTAAAGGGACTAGCGGGAGGTTTGGAGCAAGAGACCCAGTACTTC. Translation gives CASSPLKGLAGGLEQETQYF.